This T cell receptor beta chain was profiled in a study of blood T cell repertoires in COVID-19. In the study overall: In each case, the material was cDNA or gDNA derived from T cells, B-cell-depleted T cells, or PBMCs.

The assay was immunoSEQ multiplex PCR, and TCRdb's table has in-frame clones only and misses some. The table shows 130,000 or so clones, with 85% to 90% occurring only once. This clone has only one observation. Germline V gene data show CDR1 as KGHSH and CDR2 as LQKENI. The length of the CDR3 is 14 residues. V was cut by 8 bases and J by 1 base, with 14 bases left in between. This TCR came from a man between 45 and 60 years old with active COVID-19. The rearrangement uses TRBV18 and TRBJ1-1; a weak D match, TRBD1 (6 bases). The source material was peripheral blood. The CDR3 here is CASRSGGANTEAFF. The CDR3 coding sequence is TGTGCCAGCCGAAGCGGGGGGGCGAACACTGAAGCTTTCTTT.